The rows below give T cell receptor beta chains drawn from one sample of a study of shared clonotypes between healthy human individuals. Profiled with immunoSEQ multiplex PCR; TCRdb holds only in-frame clones, not every one. Of about 2.4 million clones in the sample, 80% to 95% were seen once. Sequencing used naive CD4+ T cells from PBMCs. These receptors originate from a young man in good health. Some clones in this sample may be carry-over from other donors' samples. CDR3s include the opening cysteine and the closing phenylalanine or tryptophan. A D gene is named only where the DNA matches it firmly. Where a row states a size, it is once, few, many or the class of an expanded clone; other rows omit it.

clone_size: NA; j_call: TRBJ2-1; v_call: TRBV27; d_call: NA; cdr3_nt: TGTGCCAGCAGTTCCCGCCGCGCGGAGAGATACAATGAGCAGTTCTTC; cdr3_aa: CASSSRRAERYNEQFF
clone_size: NA; j_call: TRBJ2-6; v_call: TRBV19; d_call: NA; cdr3_nt: TGTGCCAGTAGTATACAGGGGACTGGGGCCAACGTCCTGACTTTC; cdr3_aa: CASSIQGTGANVLTF
clone_size: NA; j_call: TRBJ2-3; v_call: TRBV2; d_call: TRBD1; cdr3_nt: TGTGCCAGCAGCCCTGGACAGGGCACAGATACGCAGTATTTT; cdr3_aa: CASSPGQGTDTQYF
clone_size: few; j_call: TRBJ1-5; v_call: TRBV2; d_call: NA; cdr3_nt: TGTGCCAGCAGTGACCAGGGTAATCAGCCCCAGCATTTT; cdr3_aa: CASSDQGNQPQHF
clone_size: NA; j_call: TRBJ2-1; v_call: TRBV6-1; d_call: TRBD2; cdr3_nt: TGTGCCAGCAGTGAACGGACTAGCGGTCGTGAGCAGTTCTTC; cdr3_aa: CASSERTSGREQFF
clone_size: NA; j_call: TRBJ2-3; v_call: TRBV2; d_call: NA; cdr3_nt: TGTGCCAGCAGTGCTGCGAGGGCCACAGATACGCAGTATTTT; cdr3_aa: CASSAARATDTQYF
clone_size: NA; j_call: TRBJ1-2; v_call: TRBV6-6; d_call: TRBD1; cdr3_nt: TGTGCCAGCAGTTACCCGGGGGGGGACAGCACCTTC; cdr3_aa: CASSYPGGDSTF
clone_size: NA; j_call: TRBJ2-7; v_call: TRBV21-1; d_call: NA; cdr3_nt: TGTGCCAGCAGCTCCGCGGCTCGGGAGCAGTACTTC; cdr3_aa: CASSSAAREQYF
clone_size: NA; j_call: TRBJ2-5; v_call: TRBV19; d_call: NA; cdr3_nt: TGTGCCAGTAGTTTATTTCCCGGGGGCTCGCGGGGGACCCAGTACTTC; cdr3_aa: CASSLFPGGSRGTQYF
clone_size: NA; j_call: TRBJ2-2; v_call: TRBV5-4; d_call: NA; cdr3_nt: TGTGCCAGCAGCCCGGCTGTACAGGGCCCCGGGGAGCTGTTTTTT; cdr3_aa: CASSPAVQGPGELFF
clone_size: NA; j_call: TRBJ2-7; v_call: TRBV5-1; d_call: NA; cdr3_nt: TGCGCCAGCAGCTTGCCGGCAGGGGGGGCCTACGAGCAGTACTTC; cdr3_aa: CASSLPAGGAYEQYF
clone_size: NA; j_call: TRBJ2-1; v_call: TRBV11-2; d_call: NA; cdr3_nt: TGTGCCACCGACAGGTTAGAGGCCGCTTACAATGAGCAGTTCTTC; cdr3_aa: CATDRLEAAYNEQFF
clone_size: NA; j_call: TRBJ2-6; v_call: TRBV5-1; d_call: NA; cdr3_nt: TGCGCCAGCAAGAAGGACTCTGGGGCCAACGTCCTGACTTTC; cdr3_aa: CASKKDSGANVLTF
clone_size: NA; j_call: TRBJ2-5; v_call: TRBV6-5; d_call: NA; cdr3_nt: TGTGCCAGCAGTTACTCGACCGGGACTCAAGAGACCCAGTACTTC; cdr3_aa: CASSYSTGTQETQYF
clone_size: NA; j_call: TRBJ2-3; v_call: TRBV28; d_call: TRBD2; cdr3_nt: TGTGCCAGCAGCTCACTTAGCGGGAGGTGGGGAGATACGCAGTATTTT; cdr3_aa: CASSSLSGRWGDTQYF
clone_size: NA; j_call: TRBJ1-1; v_call: TRBV28; d_call: NA; cdr3_nt: TGTGCCATCCGGGGACCGAACACTGAAGCTTTCTTT; cdr3_aa: CAIRGPNTEAFF
clone_size: NA; j_call: TRBJ2-5; v_call: TRBV28; d_call: NA; cdr3_nt: TGTGCCAGCAGGATACAGGGAGCGGAGACCCAGTACTTC; cdr3_aa: CASRIQGAETQYF
clone_size: NA; j_call: TRBJ1-3; v_call: TRBV9; d_call: NA; cdr3_nt: TGTGCCAGCAGCGTCCGGGATCCAGACACCATATATTTT; cdr3_aa: CASSVRDPDTIYF
clone_size: NA; j_call: TRBJ1-2; v_call: TRBV5-5; d_call: NA; cdr3_nt: TGTGCCAGCAGCTTGGGGCAGACAAACGGCTACACCTTC; cdr3_aa: CASSLGQTNGYTF
clone_size: NA; j_call: TRBJ2-6; v_call: TRBV5-4; d_call: TRBD1; cdr3_nt: TGTGCCAGCAGCCCTGGACAGGGGAGGGCTGGGGCCAACGTCCTGACTTTC; cdr3_aa: CASSPGQGRAGANVLTF
clone_size: NA; j_call: TRBJ2-3; v_call: TRBV4-1; d_call: TRBD2; cdr3_nt: TGCGCCAGCAGCCAAAGCGGGAGTCGGGCAGATACGCAGTATTTT; cdr3_aa: CASSQSGSRADTQYF
clone_size: NA; j_call: TRBJ1-2; v_call: TRBV6-1; d_call: TRBD1; cdr3_nt: TGTGCCAGCAGTGAACGAGGGGGCGGAGGCGATGGCTACACCTTC; cdr3_aa: CASSERGGGGDGYTF
clone_size: NA; j_call: TRBJ2-5; v_call: TRBV7-2; d_call: NA; cdr3_nt: TGTGCCAGCAGCCCGAACCGGGAGACCCAGTACTTC; cdr3_aa: CASSPNRETQYF
clone_size: few; j_call: TRBJ1-1; v_call: TRBV10-2; d_call: NA; cdr3_nt: TGCGCCAGCAGCGAACAGGTCTTCGCTGAAGCTTTCTTT; cdr3_aa: CASSEQVFAEAFF
clone_size: NA; j_call: TRBJ2-2; v_call: TRBV6-6; d_call: NA; cdr3_nt: TGTGCCAGCTTACTCAGCGAACATACCGGGGAGCTGTTTTTT; cdr3_aa: CASLLSEHTGELFF
clone_size: NA; j_call: TRBJ1-4; v_call: TRBV6-1; d_call: NA; cdr3_nt: TGTGCCAGCAGTGAAATAGGAAGGAGGACCTTTTTT; cdr3_aa: CASSEIGRRTFF
clone_size: once; j_call: TRBJ1-1; v_call: TRBV6-1; d_call: NA; cdr3_nt: TGTGCCAGCAGTGAGGAGATGAACGGGTTCCCTGAAGCTTTCTTT; cdr3_aa: CASSEEMNGFPEAFF
clone_size: once; j_call: TRBJ2-3; v_call: TRBV28; d_call: NA; cdr3_nt: TGTGCCAGCAGAGGAGGATCAGATACGCAGTATTTT; cdr3_aa: CASRGGSDTQYF
clone_size: NA; j_call: TRBJ2-7; v_call: TRBV10-3; d_call: NA; cdr3_nt: TGTGCCATCAGGACGGGAGACTACGAGCAGTACTTC; cdr3_aa: CAIRTGDYEQYF
clone_size: NA; j_call: TRBJ1-4; v_call: TRBV28; d_call: NA; cdr3_nt: TGTGCCGCGAAGGCCGGGGGTGAAAAACTGTTTTTT; cdr3_aa: CAAKAGGEKLFF
clone_size: NA; j_call: TRBJ2-1; v_call: TRBV18; d_call: TRBD1; cdr3_nt: TGTGCCAGCTCACGGACCCTTCTTAGGGGGCGCAAGGGGTCCTACAATGAGCAGTTCTTC; cdr3_aa: CASSRTLLRGRKGSYNEQFF
clone_size: NA; j_call: TRBJ2-7; v_call: TRBV7-9; d_call: NA; cdr3_nt: TGTGCCAGCAGTAAGAGCTACGAGCAGTACTTC; cdr3_aa: CASSKSYEQYF
clone_size: NA; j_call: TRBJ2-5; v_call: TRBV5-1; d_call: NA; cdr3_nt: TGCGCCAGCAGCTTGGAAGAGGCAGCTCCAGAGACCCAGTACTTC; cdr3_aa: CASSLEEAAPETQYF